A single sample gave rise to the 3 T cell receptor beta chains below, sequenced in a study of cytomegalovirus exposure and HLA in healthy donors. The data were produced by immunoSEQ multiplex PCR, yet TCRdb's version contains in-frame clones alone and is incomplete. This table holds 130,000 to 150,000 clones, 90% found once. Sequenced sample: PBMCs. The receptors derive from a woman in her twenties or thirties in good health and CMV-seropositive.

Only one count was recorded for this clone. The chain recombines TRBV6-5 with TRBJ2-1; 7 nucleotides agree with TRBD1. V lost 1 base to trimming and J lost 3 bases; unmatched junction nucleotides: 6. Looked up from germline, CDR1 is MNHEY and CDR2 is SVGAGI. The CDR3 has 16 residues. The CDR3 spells CASSYLDRAGYNEQFF. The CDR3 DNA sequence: TGTGCCAGCAGTTACTTAGACAGGGCGGGCTACAATGAGCAGTTCTTC.

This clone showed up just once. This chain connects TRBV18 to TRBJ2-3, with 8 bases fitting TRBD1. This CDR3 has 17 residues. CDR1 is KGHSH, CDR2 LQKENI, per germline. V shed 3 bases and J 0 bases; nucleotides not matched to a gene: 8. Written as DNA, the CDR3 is TGTGCCAGCTCACCGCCCGGGACAGGCCCCAGCACAGATACGCAGTATTTT. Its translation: CASSPPGTGPSTDTQYF. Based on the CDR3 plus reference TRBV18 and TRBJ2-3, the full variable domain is NAGVMQNPRHLVRRRGQEARLRCSPMKGHSHVYWYRQLPEEGLKFMVYLQKENIIDESGMPKERFSAEFPKEGPSILRIQQVVRGDSAAYFCASSPPGTGPSTDTQYFGPGTRLTVL.

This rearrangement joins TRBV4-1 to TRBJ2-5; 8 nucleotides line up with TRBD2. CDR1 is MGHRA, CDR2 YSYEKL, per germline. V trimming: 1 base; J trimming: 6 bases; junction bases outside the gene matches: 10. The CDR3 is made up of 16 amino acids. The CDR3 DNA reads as TGCGCCAGCAGCCAAGCCGGGACTAGTGGGCTACAGACCCAGTACTTC. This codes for CASSQAGTSGLQTQYF.